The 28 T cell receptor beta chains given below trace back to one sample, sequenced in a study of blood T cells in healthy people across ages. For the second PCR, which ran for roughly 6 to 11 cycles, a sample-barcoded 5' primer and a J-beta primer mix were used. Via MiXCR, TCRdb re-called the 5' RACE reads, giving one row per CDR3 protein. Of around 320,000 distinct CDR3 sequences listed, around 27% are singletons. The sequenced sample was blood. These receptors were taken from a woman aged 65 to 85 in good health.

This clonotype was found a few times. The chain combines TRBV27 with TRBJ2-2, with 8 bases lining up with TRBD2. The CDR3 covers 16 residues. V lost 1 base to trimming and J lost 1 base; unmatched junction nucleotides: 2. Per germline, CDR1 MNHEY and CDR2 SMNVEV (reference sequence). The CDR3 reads CASSLLAGKNTGELFF. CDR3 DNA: TGTGCCAGCAGTTTATTAGCGGGGAAGAACACCGGGGAGCTGTTTTTT.

CDR3: CASSPPKPGVSSYEQYF. The CDR3, as DNA: TGTGCCAGCAGCCCGCCCAAGCCAGGGGTCTCCTCCTACGAGCAGTACTTC. The chain employs TRBV7-9 and TRBJ2-5; weak D call: TRBD1 (6 bases). With the DNA end fitting TRBJ2-7 better, the J assignment may be wrong. The CDR3 has 17 residues. Germline CDR1 and CDR2: SEHNR and FQNEAQ (reference sequence).

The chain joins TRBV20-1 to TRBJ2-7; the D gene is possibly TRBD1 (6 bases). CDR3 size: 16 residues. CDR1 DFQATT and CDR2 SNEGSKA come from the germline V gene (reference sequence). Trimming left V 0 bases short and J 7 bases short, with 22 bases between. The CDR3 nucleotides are TGCAGTGCTAGAGAATTGGGGGCGCACCCTACAGGGGAGCAGTACTTC. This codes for CSARELGAHPTGEQYF.

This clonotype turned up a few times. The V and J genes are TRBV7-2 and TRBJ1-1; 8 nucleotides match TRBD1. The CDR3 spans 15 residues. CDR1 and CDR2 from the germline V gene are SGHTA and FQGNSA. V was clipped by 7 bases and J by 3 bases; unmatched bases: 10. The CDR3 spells CASTLPDRADTEAFF. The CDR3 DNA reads TGTGCCAGCACCCTTCCGGACAGGGCCGACACTGAAGCTTTCTTT.

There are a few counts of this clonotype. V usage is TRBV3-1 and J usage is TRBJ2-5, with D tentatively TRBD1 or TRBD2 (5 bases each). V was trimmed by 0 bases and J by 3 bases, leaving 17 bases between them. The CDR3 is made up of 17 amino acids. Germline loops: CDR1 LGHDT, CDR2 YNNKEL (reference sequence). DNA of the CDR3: TGTGCCAGCAGCCAAGATTGGGGCCTAGCTAAAGAAGAGACCCAGTACTTC. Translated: CASSQDWGLAKEETQYF.

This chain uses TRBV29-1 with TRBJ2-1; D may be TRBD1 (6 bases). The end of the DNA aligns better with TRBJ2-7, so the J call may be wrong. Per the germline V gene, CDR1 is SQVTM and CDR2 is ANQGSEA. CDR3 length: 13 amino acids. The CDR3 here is CSVEMGQGYEQYF. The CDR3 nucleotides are TGCAGCGTTGAAATGGGACAAGGGTACGAGCAGTACTTC.

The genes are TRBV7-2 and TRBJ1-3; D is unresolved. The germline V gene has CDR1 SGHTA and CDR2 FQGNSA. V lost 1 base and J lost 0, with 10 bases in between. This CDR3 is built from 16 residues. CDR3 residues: CASSLGRTHSGNTIYF. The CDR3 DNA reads TGTGCCAGCAGCTTAGGGAGGACGCACTCTGGAAACACCATATATTTT.

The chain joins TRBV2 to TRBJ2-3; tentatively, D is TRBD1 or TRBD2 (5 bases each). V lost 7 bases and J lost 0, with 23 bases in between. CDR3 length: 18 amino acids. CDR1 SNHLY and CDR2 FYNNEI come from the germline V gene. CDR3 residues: CASTKGVISGSSTDTQYF. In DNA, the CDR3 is TGTGCCAGCACTAAAGGGGTCATATCGGGGAGTAGCACAGATACGCAGTATTTT.

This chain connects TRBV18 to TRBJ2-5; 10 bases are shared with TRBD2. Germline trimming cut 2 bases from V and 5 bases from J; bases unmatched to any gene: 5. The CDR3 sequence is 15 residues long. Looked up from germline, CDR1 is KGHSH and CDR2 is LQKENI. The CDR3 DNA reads TGTGCCAGCTCACCAACTAGCGGGATCAGGGAGACCCAGTACTTC. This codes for CASSPTSGIRETQYF.

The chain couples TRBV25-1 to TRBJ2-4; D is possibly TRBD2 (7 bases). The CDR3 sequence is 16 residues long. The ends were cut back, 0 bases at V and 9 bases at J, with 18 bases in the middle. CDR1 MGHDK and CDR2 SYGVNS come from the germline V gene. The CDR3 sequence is CASSEYRGVQGPIQYF. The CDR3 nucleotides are TGTGCCAGCAGTGAATACCGGGGGGTGCAGGGGCCCATTCAGTACTTC.

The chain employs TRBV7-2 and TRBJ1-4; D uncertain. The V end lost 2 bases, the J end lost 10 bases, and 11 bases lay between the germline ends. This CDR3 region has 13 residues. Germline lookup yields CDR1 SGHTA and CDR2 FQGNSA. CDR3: CASSLNPTVKLFF. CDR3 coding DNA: TGTGCCAGCAGCTTAAACCCGACCGTAAAACTGTTTTTT.

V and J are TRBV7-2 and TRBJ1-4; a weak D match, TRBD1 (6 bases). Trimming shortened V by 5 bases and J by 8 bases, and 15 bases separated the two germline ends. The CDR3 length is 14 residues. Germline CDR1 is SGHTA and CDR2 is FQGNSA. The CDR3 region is CASSPGAPREKLFF. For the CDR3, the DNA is TGTGCCAGCAGCCCGGGGGCCCCAAGGGAAAAACTGTTTTTT.

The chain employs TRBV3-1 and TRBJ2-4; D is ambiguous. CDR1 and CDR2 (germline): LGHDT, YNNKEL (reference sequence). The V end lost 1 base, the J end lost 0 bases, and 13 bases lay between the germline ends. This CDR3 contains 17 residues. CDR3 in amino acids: CASSQVPWVLAKNIQYF. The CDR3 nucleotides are TGTGCCAGCAGCCAAGTTCCGTGGGTCCTAGCCAAAAACATTCAGTACTTC.

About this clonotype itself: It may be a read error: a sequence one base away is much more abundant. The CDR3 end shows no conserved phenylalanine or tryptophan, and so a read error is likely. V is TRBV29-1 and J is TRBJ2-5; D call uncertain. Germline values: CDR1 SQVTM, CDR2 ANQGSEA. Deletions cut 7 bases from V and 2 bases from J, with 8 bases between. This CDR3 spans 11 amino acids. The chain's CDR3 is CSDRPQETQYV. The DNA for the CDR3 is TGCAGCGACCGTCCTCAAGAGACCCAGTACGTC.

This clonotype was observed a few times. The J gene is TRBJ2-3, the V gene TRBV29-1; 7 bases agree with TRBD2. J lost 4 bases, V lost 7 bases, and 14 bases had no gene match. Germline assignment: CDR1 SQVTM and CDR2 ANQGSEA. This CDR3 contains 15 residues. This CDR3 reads CSALGLSMGPDTQYF. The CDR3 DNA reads TGCAGCGCGTTGGGACTAAGCATGGGGCCAGATACGCAGTATTTT.

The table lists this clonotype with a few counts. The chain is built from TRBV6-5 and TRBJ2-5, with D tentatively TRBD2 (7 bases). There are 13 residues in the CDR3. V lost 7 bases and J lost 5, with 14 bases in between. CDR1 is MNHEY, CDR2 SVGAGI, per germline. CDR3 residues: CASKLQGGETQYF. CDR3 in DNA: TGTGCCAGCAAACTACAGGGAGGGGAGACCCAGTACTTC.

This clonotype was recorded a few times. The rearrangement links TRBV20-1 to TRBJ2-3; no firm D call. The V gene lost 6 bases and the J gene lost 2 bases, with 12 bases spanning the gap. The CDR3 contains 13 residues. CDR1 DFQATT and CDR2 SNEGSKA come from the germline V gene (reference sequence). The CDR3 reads CSADPRFTDTQYF. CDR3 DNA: TGCAGTGCCGACCCGCGATTCACAGATACGCAGTATTTT.

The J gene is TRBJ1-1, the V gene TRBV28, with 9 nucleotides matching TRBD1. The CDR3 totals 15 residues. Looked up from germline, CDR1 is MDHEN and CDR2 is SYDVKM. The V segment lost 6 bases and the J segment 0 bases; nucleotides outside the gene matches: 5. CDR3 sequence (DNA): TGTGCCAGCAGCACGGACAGGGGTCTGAACACTGAAGCTTTCTTT. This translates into CASSTDRGLNTEAFF.

The CDR3, as DNA: TGTGCCAGCAGCTCTTTCTCCGGGGCCACCATATATTTT. Amino acid sequence: CASSSFSGATIYF. The V gene is TRBV12-3 or TRBV12-4, the J gene TRBJ1-3; TRBD1 is a possible D gene (5 bases). V lost 6 bases, J lost 9 bases, and 15 bases lay in between. The CDR3 contains 13 residues.

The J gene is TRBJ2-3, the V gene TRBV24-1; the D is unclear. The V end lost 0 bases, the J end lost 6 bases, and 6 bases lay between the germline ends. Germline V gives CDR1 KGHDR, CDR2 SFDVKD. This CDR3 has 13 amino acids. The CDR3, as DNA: TGTGCCACCAGTGATTTGGCCCGCGATACGCAGTATTTT. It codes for CATSDLARDTQYF.

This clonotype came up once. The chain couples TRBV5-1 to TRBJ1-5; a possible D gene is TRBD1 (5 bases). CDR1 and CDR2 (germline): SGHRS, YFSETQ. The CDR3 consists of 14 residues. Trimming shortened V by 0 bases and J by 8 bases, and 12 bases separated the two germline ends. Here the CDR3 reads CASSLVGAGEPQHF. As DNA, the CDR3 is TGCGCCAGCAGCTTGGTGGGTGCGGGGGAGCCCCAGCATTTT.

The CDR3 DNA reads TGCGCCAGCAGCTTGGGGGAACTCTTTGAGGTTGGCACCGGGGAGCTGTTTTTT. Its protein is CASSLGELFEVGTGELFF. The chain has TRBV5-1 and TRBJ2-2; no reliable D call. This CDR3 spans 18 amino acids. Trimming removed 0 bases at V and 4 bases at J, with 19 bases between. Germline-derived CDR1 and CDR2 are SGHRS and YFSETQ.

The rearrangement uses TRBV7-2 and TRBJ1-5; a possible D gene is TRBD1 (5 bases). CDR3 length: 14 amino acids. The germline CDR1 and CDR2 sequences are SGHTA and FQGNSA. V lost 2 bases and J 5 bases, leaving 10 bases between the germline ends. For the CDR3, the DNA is TGTGCCAGCAGCTTATGGACAAGCGATCAGCCCCAGCATTTT. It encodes CASSLWTSDQPQHF.

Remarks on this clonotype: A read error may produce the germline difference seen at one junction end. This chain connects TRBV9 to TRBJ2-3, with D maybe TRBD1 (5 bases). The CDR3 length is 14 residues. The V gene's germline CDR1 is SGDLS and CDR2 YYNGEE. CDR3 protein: CASSRKGITDTRYF. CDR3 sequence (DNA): TGTGCCAGCAGTAGAAAGGGGATCACAGATACGCGGTATTTT.

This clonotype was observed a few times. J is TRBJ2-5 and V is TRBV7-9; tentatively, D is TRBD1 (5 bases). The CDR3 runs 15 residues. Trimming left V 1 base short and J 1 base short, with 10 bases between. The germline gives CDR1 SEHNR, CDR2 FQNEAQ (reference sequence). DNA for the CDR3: TGTGCCAGCAGCTTAGAGAAGGGGCGCCAAGAGACCCAGTACTTC. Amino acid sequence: CASSLEKGRQETQYF.

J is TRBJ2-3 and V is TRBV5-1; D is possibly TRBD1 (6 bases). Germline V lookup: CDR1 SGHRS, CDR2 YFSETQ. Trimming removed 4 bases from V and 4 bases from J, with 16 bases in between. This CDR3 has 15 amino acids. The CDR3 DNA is TGCGCCAGCAGCCGTTCAGGGGAAGATCCAGATACGCAGTATTTT. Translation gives CASSRSGEDPDTQYF.

Here the CDR3 DNA reads TGCGCCAGCAGCCTTGACAGGGCTGGCAAAAACATTCAGTACTTC. Translating it yields CASSLDRAGKNIQYF. The chain couples TRBV10-2 to TRBJ2-4, with TRBD1 matching over 7 bases. J gave up 3 bases and V 6 bases, and 8 bases lay outside the gene matches. The germline CDR1 and CDR2 sequences are WSHSY and SAAADI. This CDR3 contains 15 residues.

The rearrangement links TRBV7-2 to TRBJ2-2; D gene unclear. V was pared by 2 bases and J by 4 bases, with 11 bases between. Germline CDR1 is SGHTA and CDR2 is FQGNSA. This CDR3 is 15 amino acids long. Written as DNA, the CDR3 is TGTGCCAGCAGCTTATCGAGGTCGGGCACCGGGGAGCTGTTTTTT. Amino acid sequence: CASSLSRSGTGELFF.